This passage covers 2 T cell receptor beta chains from one sample sequenced in a study of beta chain features in type 1 diabetes. The sequenced template was cDNA made from the entire isolated RNA. The protocol was immunoSEQ multiplex PCR, while the TCRdb copy is restricted to in-frame clones and leaves out a portion. The sample comprises some 700,000 clones, roughly 13% of which are singletons, and less than 0.025% rests with the top ten. These receptors are not linked to any known antigen. General study findings and limits: Moderately but significantly shorter TCRB CDR3s were found in Type 1 diabetes patients in all four CD4+ subsets.

The sequencing sample was made of naive CD4+ T cells from blood. Source of these receptors: a man aged 18 to 29 with type 1 diabetes.

The table lists this clone with a few counts. The chain employs TRBV11-2 and TRBJ1-1, with D unresolved. V was pared by 5 bases and J by 3 bases, with 10 bases between. The CDR3 covers 13 residues. CDR1 and CDR2 (germline): SGHAT, FQNNGV. CDR3 region: CASSVLRYTEAFF. The CDR3 DNA reads TGTGCCAGCAGCGTCTTAAGGTACACTGAAGCTTTCTTT.

This clone was detected only a few times. V usage is TRBV5-6 and J usage is TRBJ1-5; TRBD1 might be the D (6 bases). Looked up from germline, CDR1 is SGHDT and CDR2 is YYEEEE. Trimming took 1 base from V and 4 from J, leaving 9 bases between them. There are 14 residues in the CDR3. The CDR3 nucleotides are TGTGCCAGCAGCTTGAGACAGGATAATCAGCCCCAGCATTTT. It yields the protein CASSLRQDNQPQHF.